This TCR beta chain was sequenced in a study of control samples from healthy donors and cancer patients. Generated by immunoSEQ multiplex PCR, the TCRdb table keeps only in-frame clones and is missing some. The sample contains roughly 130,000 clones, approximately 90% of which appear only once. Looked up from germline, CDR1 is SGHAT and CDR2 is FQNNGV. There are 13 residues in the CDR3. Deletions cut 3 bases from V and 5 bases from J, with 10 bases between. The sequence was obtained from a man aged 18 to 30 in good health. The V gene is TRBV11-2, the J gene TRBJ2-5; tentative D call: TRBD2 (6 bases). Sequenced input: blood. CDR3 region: CASSFGAGETQYF. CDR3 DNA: TGTGCCAGCAGCTTTGGGGCGGGGGAGACCCAGTACTTC.